The 30 T cell receptor beta chains below all came from one sample that was sequenced in a study of T cells in Graves' hyperthyroidism and ophthalmopathy. Amplification of TCR beta CDR3 regions was performed using RNA transcripts as template. The TCR CDR3 was amplified in a first-round RT-PCR using the HTBI primer set. Each CDR3 protein is one row after TCRdb ran MiXCR on the multiplex PCR reads. Here the sample spans around 540,000 distinct CDR3 sequences, 46% being singletons. Input material: peripheral blood or thyroid tissue (not recorded which). The receptors originated from a young woman with Graves' hyperthyroidism.

This clonotype has a count of ten or more. The chain carries TRBV7-8 and TRBJ2-5; 9 bases line up with TRBD1. Per germline, CDR1 SGHVS and CDR2 FQNEAQ. The CDR3 loop spans 15 amino acids. The ends lost 1 base at V and 5 bases at J; junction bases unmatched: 5. The CDR3 bases are TGTGCCAGCAGCTTAGTGGGACAGGGCGGCGAGACCCAGTACTTC. It codes for CASSLVGQGGETQYF.

The CDR3 protein is CSLLANTGELFF. The CDR3 coding sequence is TGCAGCTTACTAGCGAACACCGGGGAGCTGTTTTTT. J is TRBJ2-2 and V is TRBV29-1; D may be TRBD2 (5 bases). V lost 8 bases, J lost 0 bases, and 7 bases lay in between. Germline lookup yields CDR1 SQVTM and CDR2 ANQGSEA. This CDR3 has 12 amino acids.

This clonotype was observed many times. This chain uses TRBV7-6 with TRBJ1-3; 10 bases line up with TRBD1. Germline V gene lookup returns CDR1 SGHVS and CDR2 FNYEAQ. The CDR3 loop spans 15 amino acids. V shed 5 bases, J shed 2 bases, and the junction held 3 bases outside the gene matches. CDR3 bases: TGTGCCAGCAGCAGAGGGACAGGGGCTGGAAACACCATATATTTT. It yields the protein CASSRGTGAGNTIYF.

This clonotype was seen only a few times. The chain couples TRBV29-1 to TRBJ1-5; D ambiguous. This CDR3 region has 13 residues. CDR1 and CDR2 (germline): SQVTM, ANQGSEA. DNA of the CDR3: TGCAGAGCCCGGGCGAGAAGCAATCAGCCCCAGCATTTT. Amino acids: CRARARSNQPQHF.

Worth noting for this clonotype: One junction end does not reproduce the germline sequence, and a read error may be involved. The chain carries TRBV7-3 and TRBJ2-7; 9 bases match TRBD2. CDR1 and CDR2 (germline): SGHTA, FQGTGA. The CDR3 consists of 18 residues. The CDR3 loop reads CASSLRRLAGNSSYERYF. CDR3 nucleotides: TGTGCCAGCAGCTTACGGCGCCTAGCGGGGAACAGCTCCTACGAGCGGTACTTC.

This clonotype was counted a few times. This chain uses TRBV7-9 with TRBJ2-7, with 12 bases lining up with TRBD2. Germline V lookup: CDR1 SEHNR, CDR2 FQNEAQ (reference sequence). The CDR3 contains 17 residues. V was clipped by 1 base and J by 3 bases; unmatched bases: 7. The CDR3 spells CASSLGEGTSGLYEQYF. Written as DNA, the CDR3 is TGTGCCAGCAGCTTAGGTGAAGGGACTAGCGGGCTCTACGAGCAGTACTTC.

The sample holds one count of this clonotype. A read error may produce the germline difference seen at one junction end. V is TRBV11-2 and J is TRBJ2-5, with D unclear. CDR3 length equals 13 residues. CDR1 and CDR2 (germline): SGHAT, FQNNGV. Here the CDR3 DNA reads TGTGCCAGCAAATCCCCAGTCCAAGGGACCCAGTACTTC. Translating it yields CASKSPVQGTQYF.

The rearrangement links TRBV9 to TRBJ1-1; TRBD1 aligns across 9 bases. CDR1 is SGDLS, CDR2 YYNGEE, per germline. With V trimmed by 0 bases and J by 2 bases, 2 bases remained unmatched. The CDR3 totals 15 residues. In nucleotides, the CDR3 is TGTGCCAGCAGCGTAGGGACAGGGGTAAACACTGAAGCTTTCTTT. This codes for CASSVGTGVNTEAFF. The full variable domain, its missing parts supplied by reference TRBV9 and TRBJ1-1, is DSGVTQTPKHLITATGQRVTLRCSPRSGDLSVYWYQQSLDQGLQFLIQYYNGEERAKGNILERFSAQQFPDLHSELNLSSLELGDSALYFCASSVGTGVNTEAFFGQGTRLTVV.

The chain combines TRBV2 with TRBJ1-3, with no clear D. The CDR3 sequence is 16 residues long. Germline CDR1 is SNHLY and CDR2 is FYNNEI. The V and J ends lost 2 bases and 8 bases respectively, with 19 bases between them. The CDR3 sequence is CASSEYGTLYGYTIYF. Here the CDR3 DNA reads TGTGCCAGCAGTGAATACGGTACCCTCTATGGCTACACCATATATTTT.

The chain couples TRBV9 to TRBJ2-2; 7 bases are a match to TRBD2. The CDR3 contains 18 residues. Trimming cost V 0 bases and J 4 bases; bases outside gene matches: 12. The V gene's germline CDR1 is SGDLS and CDR2 YYNGEE. CDR3 loop: CASSVGREDRLFTGELFF. The CDR3 bases are TGTGCCAGCAGCGTAGGTCGGGAGGATAGACTATTCACCGGGGAGCTGTTTTTT.

V usage is TRBV7-9 and J usage is TRBJ2-5; D gene unclear. Trimming left V 5 bases short and J 2 bases short, with 12 bases between. This CDR3 contains 14 residues. Germline lookup yields CDR1 SEHNR and CDR2 FQNEAQ (reference sequence). This chain's CDR3 is CASSAIQVQETQYF. In DNA, the CDR3 is TGTGCCAGCAGCGCCATCCAGGTGCAAGAGACCCAGTACTTC.

This chain joins TRBV2 and TRBJ1-1; TRBD1 is a possible D gene (5 bases). Looked up from germline, CDR1 is SNHLY and CDR2 is FYNNEI. V was pared by 5 bases and J by 5 bases, with 21 bases between. The CDR3 sequence is 16 residues long. The CDR3 DNA reads TGTGCCAGCAGTTACCGACCAGGGACTCAGGGAACTGAAGCTTTCTTT. Translation gives CASSYRPGTQGTEAFF.

Ten or more counts support this clonotype. V and J are TRBV2 and TRBJ2-5; a weak D match, TRBD1 (5 bases). The CDR3 consists of 13 residues. V lost 8 bases, J lost 5 bases, and 15 bases lay in between. CDR1 and CDR2 from the germline V gene are SNHLY and FYNNEI. In DNA form, the CDR3 reads TGTGCCAGCGCCACAGGCGGATGGGAGACCCAGTACTTC. Its protein product is CASATGGWETQYF.

The chain is built from TRBV29-1 and TRBJ2-3; D not resolved. This CDR3 has 13 residues. V shed 7 bases and J shed 0 bases, with 11 bases lying between them. Germline V gene lookup returns CDR1 SQVTM and CDR2 ANQGSEA. The CDR3 DNA follows: TGCAGCGCCTCCTCCGTCAGCACAGATACGCAGTATTTT. This gives the protein CSASSVSTDTQYF.

A single count supports this clonotype. The chain joins TRBV29-1 to TRBJ1-2, with D unclear. Trimming cost V 8 bases and J 2 bases, with 12 bases left between them. The CDR3 totals 12 residues. Looked up from germline, CDR1 is SQVTM and CDR2 is ANQGSEA. The chain's CDR3 is CSSARPNYGYTF. In DNA, the CDR3 is TGCAGCAGTGCCAGACCAAACTATGGCTACACCTTC.

This clonotype showed up many times. The chain carries TRBV7-8 and TRBJ1-2; 7 bases match TRBD1. V lost 1 base and J lost 7; bases outside the gene matches: 3. Germline-derived CDR1 and CDR2 are SGHVS and FQNEAQ. CDR3 length: 13 amino acids. CDR3 DNA sequence: TGTGCCAGCAGCTTAGGCGACAGGGTTGGCTACACCTTC. Amino acid sequence: CASSLGDRVGYTF.

The gene calls are TRBV7-9 and TRBJ1-5; D call uncertain. The V and J ends lost 1 base and 3 bases respectively, with 7 bases between them. This CDR3 comprises 14 residues. In germline, CDR1 is SEHNR, CDR2 FQNEAQ (reference sequence). As DNA, the CDR3 is TGTGCCAGCAGCTTAGGGGCCCACAATCAGCCCCAGCATTTT. It codes for CASSLGAHNQPQHF.

The chain couples TRBV10-3 to TRBJ1-6, with D unclear. Trimming left V 4 bases short and J 10 bases short, with 2 bases between. The CDR3 is 10 residues long. The germline CDR1 and CDR2 sequences are ENHRY and SYGVKD. The DNA for the CDR3 is TGTGCCATCAGTGGATCACCCCTCCACTTT. It specifies CAISGSPLHF.

This clonotype was detected once. The junction and the germline gene differ at one end; a read error may be behind it. The chain employs TRBV7-2 and TRBJ2-5; D is ambiguous. Germline CDR1 reads SGHTA; CDR2 reads FQGNSA. The CDR3 spans 12 residues. The CDR3 here is CASSFSTEIQYF. The CDR3 nucleotides read TGTGCCAGCAGCTTTTCTACAGAGATCCAGTACTTC.

The chain uses TRBV10-3 and TRBJ2-7, with D possibly TRBD2 on 7 matching bases. Per germline, CDR1 ENHRY and CDR2 SYGVKD. Trimming stripped 8 bases from V and 0 bases from J, with 14 bases between. CDR3 length: 14 residues. The CDR3: CAIAAGAVSYEQYF. The CDR3 DNA is TGTGCCATCGCCGCGGGGGCGGTCTCCTACGAGCAGTACTTC.

This clonotype was counted many times. The chain employs TRBV24-1 and TRBJ1-2; D remains ambiguous. Germline CDR1 reads KGHDR; CDR2 reads SFDVKD. Trimming cost V 6 bases and J 5 bases, with 6 bases left between them. This CDR3 is 11 amino acids long. CDR3 sequence: CATSSGYGYTF. CDR3 DNA: TGTGCCACCAGTTCGGGATATGGCTACACCTTC.

This sequence joins TRBV7-9 and TRBJ1-4, with D hard to call. CDR1 is SEHNR, CDR2 FQNEAQ, per germline (reference sequence). The ends were cut back, 5 bases at V and 10 bases at J, with 14 bases in the middle. The CDR3 has 13 amino acids. The CDR3 sequence is CASSVREKGKLFF. Here the CDR3 DNA reads TGTGCCAGCAGCGTCCGGGAAAAAGGAAAACTGTTTTTT.

The rearrangement uses TRBV29-1 and TRBJ2-3; the match to TRBD1 covers 8 bases. CDR1 and CDR2 (germline): SQVTM, ANQGSEA. The V segment lost 7 bases and the J segment 5 bases; nucleotides outside the gene matches: 11. CDR3 size: 14 residues. CDR3 residues: CSGGARGLGDTQYF. The DNA of the CDR3 is TGCAGCGGGGGAGCCAGGGGGCTCGGAGATACGCAGTATTTT.

On this clonotype: This may come from a read error, since a much larger clone is one base off. This chain connects TRBV24-1 to TRBJ2-7; D is ambiguous. CDR3 length: 13 residues. CDR1 and CDR2 (germline): KGHDR, SFDVKD. The CDR3 DNA follows: TGTGCCGCCAGTGATCGAGCATTTGGGGAGCAGTACTTC. Translation: CAASDRAFGEQYF.

This clonotype has a handful of counts. The V and J genes are TRBV19 and TRBJ1-2, with no clear D. Trimming cost V 3 bases and J 4 bases, with 12 bases left between them. The germline V gene encodes CDR1 LNHDA and CDR2 SQIVND (reference sequence). The CDR3 is 14 amino acids. CDR3 bases: TGTGCCAGTAGTATGGAGGGAGCGATCTATGGCTACACCTTC. Translating it yields CASSMEGAIYGYTF.

For this clonotype: A much larger clone lies a single base off, so this may be a read error. The chain couples TRBV24-1 to TRBJ1-1; 7 bases are a match to TRBD1. CDR3 size: 13 residues. Germline lookup yields CDR1 KGHDR and CDR2 SFDVKD. The ends lost 5 bases at V and 8 bases at J; junction bases unmatched: 7. In DNA, the CDR3 is TGTGCCACCAGTGGCCCAGACAGGGTCGAAGCTTTCTTT. Encoded protein: CATSGPDRVEAFF.

This clonotype has only a few counts. The chain links TRBV12-3 or TRBV12-4 to TRBJ1-4, with D perhaps TRBD1 (5 bases). This CDR3 is 13 amino acids long. Trimming pared 3 bases from V and 8 bases from J, leaving 10 bases between. The DNA of the CDR3 is TGTGCCAGCAGTTTTGAAGGGGACGAAAAACTGTTTTTT. It yields the protein CASSFEGDEKLFF.

For this clonotype: A read error may be the cause here, since a much bigger clone is one base away. The chain joins TRBV15 to TRBJ1-1, with D possibly TRBD1 on 5 matching bases. The V gene lost 8 bases and the J gene lost 1 base, with 8 bases spanning the gap. From germline, CDR1 is LNHNV and CDR2 YYDKDF (reference sequence). CDR3 length equals 12 residues. CDR3 region: CATGTRNTEAFF. The CDR3 DNA reads as TGTGCCACCGGGACTAGGAACACTGAAGCTTTCTTT. The full variable domain, its missing parts supplied by reference TRBV15 and TRBJ1-1, is DAMVIQNPRYQVTQFGKPVTLSCSQTLNHNVMYWYQQKSSQAPKLLFHYYDKDFNNEADTPDNFQSRRPNTSFCFLDIRSPGLGDTAMYLCATGTRNTEAFFGQGTRLTVV.

The gene calls are TRBV7-9 and TRBJ1-2; TRBD1 might be the D (5 bases). Per germline, CDR1 SEHNR and CDR2 FQNEAQ (reference sequence). V lost 5 bases, J lost 0 bases, and 13 bases lay in between. This CDR3 region has 15 residues. This CDR3 is CASSVGVGTNYGYTF. In DNA form, the CDR3 reads TGTGCCAGCAGCGTGGGGGTGGGGACTAACTATGGCTACACCTTC.

Worth noting for this clonotype: A read error may produce the germline difference seen at one junction end. This sequence joins TRBV20-1 and TRBJ1-2, with 9 positions matching TRBD1. Germline CDR1 DFQATT, CDR2 SNEGSKA (reference sequence). The CDR3 is made up of 15 amino acids. The CDR3 region is CSVPPRGQGNYVYTF. The CDR3 DNA reads TGCAGTGTTCCACCCCGGGGACAGGGCAACTATGTCTACACCTTC.